The clone carrying this T cell receptor beta chain occurred a few times. The sample is drawn from a study of blood T cell repertoires in COVID-19. About the study: Samples representing acute and convalescent COVID-19 were sourced from the United States, Italy and Spain. The analysed material was cDNA or gDNA that came from T cells, B-cell-depleted T cells, or PBMCs.

In the source study's methods: Reference gene primer amplification in the assay estimated nucleated cell counts. TCRdb's copy holds only in-frame clones and misses some; the assay was immunoSEQ multiplex PCR. V, J and clone size are those of that table, while D and trimming were read from the DNA. Among a few hundred thousand clones listed, 80% to 85% were seen once. The junction had 4 bases not matched to a gene; V was cut back by 2 bases and J by 4 bases. The CDR3 runs 15 residues. Germline CDR1 KGHSH, CDR2 LQKENI. The receptor comes from a woman aged 18-29 years with acute or convalescent COVID-19. The rearrangement joins TRBV18 to TRBJ2-7, with 11 bases identical to TRBD2. The specimen was peripheral blood. The CDR3 region is CASSPSGLAEYEQYF. CDR3 coding DNA: TGTGCCAGCTCACCATCGGGACTAGCGGAGTACGAGCAGTACTTC.